This T cell receptor beta chain was obtained from a study of blood T cells in healthy people across ages (dated by TCRdb to between 2014 and 2017). For context, the study as a whole: In model experiments, template switching captured about one uniquely barcoded TCR beta cDNA molecule for every two T cells. Using deep sequencing normalized with unique cDNA molecular identifiers, the study measured how TCR beta repertoire diversity changes with age. The donors were split into four age groups: young (average around 15 years), middle-aged (roughly 42), aged (over 55) and long-lived (about 74). Donors of different ages were randomly distributed across sequencing lanes to avoid experimental bias. Using the same blood draw, the study looked at two additional independent replicas of 1 million unique cDNA reads for two donors, one aged 18 to 29 and the other aged 80 or older.

The library was built by means of 5' RACE. The instrument was an Illumina HiSeq 2500. A second roughly 6 to 11 cycle PCR used a sample-barcoded 5' primer and a J-beta primer mix. A template-switch 5' adaptor carrying 12 random nucleotides introduced a unique molecular identifier onto each TCR beta cDNA molecule. Each sample yielded at least 3 million CDR3-containing paired-end reads. The Mint cDNA synthesis kit, primed by a TRBC-specific oligonucleotide, was used to synthesize first-strand cDNA from all RNA. After uracil-DNA glycosylase treatment, a first 18-cycle PCR used universal primers M1SS and BC2_uni_R on all cDNA. Under the source paper's analysis protocol: Each sample was normalized by randomly selecting 1 million high-quality reads, each carrying a distinct molecular identifier. Reads with shared molecular identifiers were discarded instead of being binned into consensus sequences. CDR3 identification, clonotype clustering and error correction used MiTCR with a Q25 quality threshold and the strictest error-elimination algorithm. A nonparametric unseen species model with Euler transformation was used to estimate lower-bound total TCR beta diversity. TCRdb itself trimmed the public reads at Q25 with fastp, ran MiXCR and retained productive beta chains. CDR3 protein sequences are deduplicated, and each keeps its most common genes and DNA. TCRdb assigned the V and J calls; the authors' analysis was not used. For this sample the table gives under 800,000 distinct CDR3 sequences, of which roughly 21% were detected only once. The ten largest clones take up under 4% of the sample.

The 40 or so donors, aged roughly 6 to 95 years, were systemically healthy Caucasian individuals from Russia. Each donor gave around 9 milliliters of peripheral blood, collected into EDTA-treated Vacutainer tubes. PBMCs were isolated by Ficoll-Paque density-gradient centrifugation, with at least 6 million obtained per sample. Trizol reagent was used to extract total RNA from the PBMCs, yielding at least 5 micrograms per sample. For every donor, an aliquot of PBMCs went through flow cytometry to measure the percentages of naive CD45RAhigh/CD27high T cells. This clonotype has only a few counts. No antigen is known for it. It has no much larger one-base neighbor in the sample; base qualities were not kept. V drops 5 bases and J drops 0 bases, leaving 8 bases in between. The CDR3 has 13 amino acids, counting the end cysteine and phenylalanine. Left in the record is the CDR3 DNA by itself, 39 bases read in frame from the first base. Looking up the germline V gene yields CDR1 SQVTM and CDR2 ANQGSEA.

Overall study results and their limits: A strong correlation was found between observed TCR beta diversity and the percentage of naive T cells measured by flow cytometry. Bulk unsorted PBMC profiling prevented conclusive comparison of naive and antigen-experienced compartments. Estimates of total diversity based on one million sequenced T cells were regarded as lower bounds and as underestimates. Because donor CMV infection status was unknown, age-related changes in expanded clonotypes were potentially confounded. As age increased, observed TCR beta diversity per million T cells dropped in a roughly linear way, and a significant reduction was already evident by age 40. Compared with the aged group, the long-lived group had more naive CD4+ T cells, fewer expanded clones and increased TCR diversity, a pattern suggesting age selection.

This TCR was recovered from a man aged 65 to 79 in good health. Sequencing was performed on blood. The sequence links TRBV29-1 to TRBJ1-3; no D gene can be assigned with confidence. The CDR3 reads CSVRPNSGNTIYF. At the DNA level, the sequence is TGCAGCGTTAGGCCGAACTCTGGAAACACCATATATTTT.